The clone carrying this TCR beta chain was recorded a few times. These data come from a study of OX40 agonist ivuxolimab in advanced cancers. The assay was immunoSEQ multiplex PCR, and TCRdb's table has in-frame clones only and misses some. The data contain tens of thousands of clones, approximately 91% of them seen just once; the ten biggest clones take up 0.6% to 0.9%. This CDR3 is built from 14 residues. Germline values: CDR1 MGHRA, CDR2 YSYEKL. Trimming took off 2 bases at V and 1 base at J, with 8 bases between the two ends. The starting material was CD4+ or CD8+ T cells sorted from blood, obtained in a trial of the OX40 agonist ivuxolimab. The clonotype was recovered from an adult with an advanced solid tumor such as melanoma, head and neck, liver or kidney cancer. The chain uses TRBV4-1 and TRBJ1-1; the D is unclear. This CDR3 is CASSQISRNTEAFF. The CDR3 coding sequence is TGCGCCAGCAGCCAAATTTCGAGGAACACTGAAGCTTTCTTT.